Below, 13 T cell receptor beta chains from the same sample are listed, as sequenced in a study of T cell responses to AZD1222 COVID-19 vaccine. TCRdb's copy holds only in-frame clones and misses some; the assay was immunoSEQ multiplex PCR. This table holds about 110,000 clones, about 92% found once. The sequencing here drew on peripheral blood, taken 28 days after the second AZD1222 dose. Source of these receptors: an adult who received the AZD1222 COVID-19 vaccine.

This clone was recorded once. The chain joins TRBV2 to TRBJ1-2, with 12 nucleotides matching TRBD1. V was pared by 11 bases and J by 5 bases, with 6 bases of the junction left unmatched. Germline lookup yields CDR1 SNHLY and CDR2 FYNNEI. This CDR3 contains 13 residues. CDR3 nucleotide sequence: TGTGCCGAGGCGGGACAGGGGGCGTATGGCTACACCTTC. Protein sequence: CAEAGQGAYGYTF.

V usage is TRBV3-1 (or the pseudogene TRBV3-2) and J usage is TRBJ1-1; D remains unclear. Germline V gene sequence: CDR1 LGHDT, CDR2 YNNKEL (reference sequence). CDR3 size: 15 residues. V lost 4 bases and J lost 0, with 12 bases in between. The CDR3 reads CASSRRREVNTEAFF. CDR3 DNA sequence: TGTGCCAGCAGCCGCAGACGGGAGGTGAACACTGAAGCTTTCTTT.

There are a few counts of this clone. The CDR3 region is CASSDDSPLHF. CDR3 bases: TGTGCCAGCAGTGACGATTCACCCCTCCACTTT. V gene TRBV2 combines with J gene TRBJ1-6, with unresolved D. Germline V CDR1 and CDR2: SNHLY, FYNNEI. Trimming left V 3 bases short and J 8 bases short, with 2 bases between. This CDR3 contains 11 residues.

The rearrangement links TRBV27 to TRBJ1-6; D remains unclear. Trimming took 3 bases from V and 1 from J, leaving 7 bases between them. Germline V lookup: CDR1 MNHEY, CDR2 SMNVEV (reference sequence). The CDR3 is 15 amino acids. CDR3 nucleotides: TGTGCCAGCAGTTTCCGCCAGTCCTATAATTCACCCCTCCACTTT. It translates to CASSFRQSYNSPLHF.

The gene calls are TRBV7-8 and TRBJ1-3, with a tentative D call TRBD1 (5 bases). V was pared by 1 base and J by 3 bases, with 13 bases between. From germline, CDR1 is SGHVS and CDR2 FQNEAQ. This CDR3 has 16 residues. This CDR3 reads CASSLVPGGVGNTIYF. The DNA of the CDR3 is TGTGCCAGCAGCTTAGTACCCGGGGGGGTTGGAAACACCATATATTTT. The full variable domain, its missing parts supplied by reference TRBV7-8 and TRBJ1-3, is GAGVSQSPRYKVAKRGQDVALRCDPISGHVSLFWYQQALGQGPEFLTYFQNEAQLDKSGLPSDRFFAERPEGSVSTLKIQRTQQEDSAVYLCASSLVPGGVGNTIYFGEGSWLTVV.

The chain recombines TRBV18 with TRBJ1-1; D uncertain. The V gene lost 0 bases and the J gene lost 0 bases, with 17 bases spanning the gap. Per germline, CDR1 KGHSH and CDR2 LQKENI. The CDR3 totals 18 residues. Here the CDR3 reads CASSPPFVREVLNTEAFF. CDR3 bases: TGTGCCAGCTCACCACCGTTCGTAAGGGAGGTTCTGAACACTGAAGCTTTCTTT. Looking up the rest from reference TRBV18 and TRBJ1-1 gives the full variable domain: NAGVMQNPRHLVRRRGQEARLRCSPMKGHSHVYWYRQLPEEGLKFMVYLQKENIIDESGMPKERFSAEFPKEGPSILRIQQVVRGDSAAYFCASSPPFVREVLNTEAFFGQGTRLTVV.

The genes are TRBV11-2 and TRBJ2-4; the match to TRBD2 covers 11 bases. J lost 6 bases, V lost 0 bases, and 4 bases had no gene match. This CDR3 has 16 residues. Germline CDR1 is SGHAT and CDR2 is FQNNGV. The CDR3, as DNA: TGTGCCAGCAGCTTAGAAACTAGCGGGGGCCCAAACATTCAGTACTTC. Amino acid sequence: CASSLETSGGPNIQYF.

The sample holds one count of this clone. The chain is built from TRBV18 and TRBJ2-3; 8 nucleotides align to TRBD1. V gave up 6 bases and J gave up 2 bases; unmatched junction bases: 10. The CDR3 has 16 amino acids. Germline lookup yields CDR1 KGHSH and CDR2 LQKENI. CDR3: CASSSTGTGLTDTQYF. DNA of the CDR3: TGTGCCAGCTCCTCTACCGGGACAGGTCTCACAGATACGCAGTATTTT.

The chain combines TRBV5-1 with TRBJ2-4; D not certain. This CDR3 is 11 amino acids long. Trimming pared 2 bases from V and 15 bases from J, leaving 12 bases between. In germline, CDR1 is SGHRS, CDR2 YFSETQ. CDR3: CASSFSGSLYF. The CDR3 DNA is TGCGCCAGCAGCTTTTCCGGTTCCCTGTACTTC.

The V call is TRBV4-3, the J call TRBJ1-6; D is ambiguous. The germline V and J ends were trimmed by 3 bases and 2 bases, with 14 bases remaining between them. Germline lookup yields CDR1 LGHNA and CDR2 YSLEER. The CDR3 totals 17 residues. CDR3 residues: CASSHEDPGTYNSPLHF. The CDR3 DNA follows: TGCGCCAGCAGCCATGAGGACCCCGGCACCTATAATTCACCCCTCCACTTT.

This chain links TRBV3-1 (or the pseudogene TRBV3-2) with TRBJ1-1; 7 bases are shared with TRBD1. V dropped 1 base and J dropped 5; count of bases not matched to a gene: 7. This CDR3 contains 15 residues. Per the germline V gene, CDR1 is LGHDT and CDR2 is YNNKEL (reference sequence). CDR3 region: CASSQVGRGPTEAFF. In DNA form, the CDR3 reads TGTGCCAGCAGCCAAGTGGGGAGGGGGCCAACTGAAGCTTTCTTT.

The chain carries TRBV18 and TRBJ2-2; D unclear. Germline-derived CDR1 and CDR2 are KGHSH and LQKENI. V shed 2 bases and J shed 0 bases, with 10 bases lying between them. The CDR3 runs 16 residues. Here the CDR3 reads CASSPFDRANTGELFF. The CDR3, as DNA: TGTGCCAGCTCACCATTTGACCGGGCGAACACCGGGGAGCTGTTTTTT.

CDR3 sequence reads: CASSQDSAAYEQYF. The CDR3, as DNA: TGTGCCAGCAGCCAAGATTCGGCAGCCTACGAGCAGTACTTC. The rearrangement joins TRBV3-1 (or the pseudogene TRBV3-2) to TRBJ2-7; unclear D gene. Germline CDR1 and CDR2: LGHDT and YNNKEL (reference sequence). V dropped 0 bases and J dropped 2 bases, with 8 bases sitting between them. CDR3 length: 14 residues.